This is a list of T cell receptor beta chains from one sample in a study of OX40 agonist ivuxolimab in advanced cancers. The repertoire was sequenced with immunoSEQ multiplex PCR; TCRdb's copy has only in-frame clones and lacks some. The sample has about 68,000 clones; less than 95% are singletons. Sequenced here: CD4+ or CD8+ T cells sorted from blood, sampled in a trial of the OX40 agonist ivuxolimab. The receptors come from an adult with an advanced solid tumor such as melanoma, head and neck, liver or kidney cancer. The CDR3 runs from the conserved cysteine through the conserved F or W. The D gene is left open where the match is weak. Clone size is stated in some rows and not others, as once, few, many or a class when expanded.

size	V	D	J	DNA	CDR3
once	TRBV6-4	TRBD1	TRBJ2-5	TGTGCCAGCAGTGGTCAGACAGGGGAAGAGACCCAGTACTTC	CASSGQTGEETQYF
.	TRBV19	TRBD2	TRBJ2-6	TGTGCCAGTAGTATTAGCGGGAGTTCTGGGGCCAACGTCCTGACTTTC	CASSISGSSGANVLTF
.	TRBV5-8	.	TRBJ2-5	TGTGCCAGCAGCCCTCTAGGGGATATACCCCAAGAGACCCAGTACTTC	CASSPLGDIPQETQYF
.	TRBV7-6	.	TRBJ2-5	TGTGCCAGCAGCAGCGGCGACGGGAGTGGGCCCCAGTACTTC	CASSSGDGSGPQYF
.	TRBV29-1	.	TRBJ2-5	TGCAGCGTTGAGACTGATACATGGGAGACCCAGTACTTC	CSVETDTWETQYF
.	TRBV19	.	TRBJ2-7	TGTGCCAGTAGTCCCTACCCCAGGACAGCGAACGAGCAGTACTTC	CASSPYPRTANEQYF
.	TRBV18	TRBD1	TRBJ2-5	TGTGCCAGCTCAAAGGGACAGCAGCAAGAGACCCAGTACTTC	CASSKGQQQETQYF
.	TRBV30	TRBD2	TRBJ2-7	TGTGCCTGGAGTCCGCTAGGTTCCGGGACTAGCGGGGGGGCTTACGAGCAGTACTTC	CAWSPLGSGTSGGAYEQYF
.	TRBV5-1	.	TRBJ1-4	TGCGCCAGCAACCCGGGTCTGACTAATGAAAAACTGTTTTTT	CASNPGLTNEKLFF
.	TRBV6-1	.	TRBJ1-1	TGTGCCAGCAGTGTGAAGTCAGTGAACACTGAAGCTTTCTTT	CASSVKSVNTEAFF
.	TRBV15	.	TRBJ1-3	TGTGCCACCAGCAGAATCGACAGCGCCTCTGGAAACACCATATATTTT	CATSRIDSASGNTIYF
.	TRBV18	.	TRBJ2-2	TGTGCCAGCTCACCTCAGGGAGGCACTTTGAACACCGGGGAGCTGTTTTTT	CASSPQGGTLNTGELFF
once	TRBV7-2	TRBD2	TRBJ2-5	TGTGCCAGCAGCTGGGGACTAGCGGGGATAGAGACCCAGTACTTC	CASSWGLAGIETQYF
.	TRBV7-6	TRBD1	TRBJ1-1	TGTGCCAGCAGCCAGACAGGGATGAACACTGAAGCTTTCTTT	CASSQTGMNTEAFF
.	TRBV27	.	TRBJ1-2	TGTGCCAGCAGTTCGACCCATTACACTCAAAACTATGGCTACACCTTC	CASSSTHYTQNYGYTF
.	TRBV6-8	.	TRBJ2-4	TGTGCCAGCAGTTACAAAGGCCTTTGCAAAAACATTCAGTACTTC	CASSYKGLCKNIQYF
large	TRBV5-4	.	TRBJ1-2	TGTGCCAGCAGCTTGGGAGGCAGCAACTATGGCTACACCTTC	CASSLGGSNYGYTF
.	TRBV18	TRBD1	TRBJ1-5	TGTGCCAGCTCACCACTAGACGGGACAGACAATCAGCCCCAGCATTTT	CASSPLDGTDNQPQHF
.	TRBV19	.	TRBJ2-1	TGTGCCAGTAGTACTACAGGGTCAGGCAATGAGCAGTTCTTC	CASSTTGSGNEQFF